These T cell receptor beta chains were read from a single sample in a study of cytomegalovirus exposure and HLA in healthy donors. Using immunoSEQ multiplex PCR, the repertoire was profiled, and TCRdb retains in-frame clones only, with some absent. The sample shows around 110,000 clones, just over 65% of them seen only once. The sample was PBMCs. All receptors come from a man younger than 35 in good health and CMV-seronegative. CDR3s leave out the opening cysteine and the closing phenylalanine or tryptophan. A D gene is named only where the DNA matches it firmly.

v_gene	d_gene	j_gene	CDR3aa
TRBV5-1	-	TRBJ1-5	ASSLGPGVSPQH
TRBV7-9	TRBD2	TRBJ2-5	ASSTGGFRRHQETQY
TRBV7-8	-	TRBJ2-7	ASSFNDRKYEQY
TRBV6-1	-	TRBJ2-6	ASRGAGANVLT
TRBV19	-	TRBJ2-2	ASFTGRVAGELF
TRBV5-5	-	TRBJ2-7	ASTTGPGGIYEQY
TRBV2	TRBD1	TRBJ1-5	ASGRQGGNQPQH
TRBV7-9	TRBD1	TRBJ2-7	ASSDKVTGGAEQY
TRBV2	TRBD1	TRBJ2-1	ARRSRTGNSYNEQF
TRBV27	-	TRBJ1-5	ASSSARNQPQH
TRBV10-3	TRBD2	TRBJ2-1	AISVPAGSHNEQF
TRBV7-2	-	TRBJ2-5	ASSPVEGKQETQY
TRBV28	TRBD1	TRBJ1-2	ASSFDGTARGYT
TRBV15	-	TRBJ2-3	ATSRDRGSTDTQY
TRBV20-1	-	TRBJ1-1	SARVGEGAF
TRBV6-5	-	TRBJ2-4	ASTADRLKNIQY
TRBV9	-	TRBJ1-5	ASSLTGYSNQPQH
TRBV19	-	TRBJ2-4	ASRGSRALAKNIQY
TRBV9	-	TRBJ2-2	ASTRPGGELF
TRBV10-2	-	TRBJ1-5	ASSDQYRVGDQPQH
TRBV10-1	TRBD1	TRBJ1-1	AKDRGYTEAF
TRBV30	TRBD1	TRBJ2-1	AWDNRGDEQF
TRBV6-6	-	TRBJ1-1	ASSYAREAF
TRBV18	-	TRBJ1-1	ASSRGGNTEAF
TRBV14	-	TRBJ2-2	ASSFVRGNTGELF
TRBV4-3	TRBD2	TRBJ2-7	ASSLSGVAYEQY
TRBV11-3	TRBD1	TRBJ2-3	ASSLLPGTGADTQY
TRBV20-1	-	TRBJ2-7	SARQGYEQY
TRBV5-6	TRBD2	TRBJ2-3	ASSLGLADTDTQY
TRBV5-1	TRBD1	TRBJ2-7	ASSLVGRGFSYEQY
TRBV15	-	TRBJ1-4	ATSRSQIANEKLF
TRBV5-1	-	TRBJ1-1	ASSLQQSTEAF
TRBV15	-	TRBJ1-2	ATSGVLVNYGYT
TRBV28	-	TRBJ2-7	ASSLTGLYEQY
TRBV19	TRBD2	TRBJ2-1	ASQAGGVQF
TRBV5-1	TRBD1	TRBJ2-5	ASSPGGTGWETQY
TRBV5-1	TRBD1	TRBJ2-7	ASSFDPGQGTQY
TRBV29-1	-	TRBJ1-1	SGREILNTEAF
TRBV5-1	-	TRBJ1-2	ASRGGVRAEGRYGYT
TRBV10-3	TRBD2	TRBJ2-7	AIGSGSYEQY
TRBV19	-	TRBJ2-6	ASRGSREVSSGANVLT
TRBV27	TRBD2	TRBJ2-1	ASSAGTSGDNEQF
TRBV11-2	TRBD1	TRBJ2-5	ASSPGTAKQETQY
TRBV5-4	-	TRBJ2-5	ASSLGNREETQY
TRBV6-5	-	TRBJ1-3	ASSLLGSSGNTIY
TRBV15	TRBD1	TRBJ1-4	ATSTGGQGHEKLF
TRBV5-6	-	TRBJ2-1	ASSRDLGGREQF